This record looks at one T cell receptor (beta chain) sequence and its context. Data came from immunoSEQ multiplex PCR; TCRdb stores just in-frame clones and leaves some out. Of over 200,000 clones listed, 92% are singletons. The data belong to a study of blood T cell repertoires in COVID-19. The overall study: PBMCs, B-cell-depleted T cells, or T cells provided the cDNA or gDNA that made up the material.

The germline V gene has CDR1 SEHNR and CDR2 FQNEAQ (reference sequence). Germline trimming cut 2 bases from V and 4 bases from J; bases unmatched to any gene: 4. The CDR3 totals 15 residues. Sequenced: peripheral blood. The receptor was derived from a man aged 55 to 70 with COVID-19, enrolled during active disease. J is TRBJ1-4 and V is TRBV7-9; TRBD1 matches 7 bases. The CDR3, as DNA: TGTGCCAGCAGCTTAATGGGACAGAGTAATGAAAAACTGTTTTTT. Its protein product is CASSLMGQSNEKLFF.